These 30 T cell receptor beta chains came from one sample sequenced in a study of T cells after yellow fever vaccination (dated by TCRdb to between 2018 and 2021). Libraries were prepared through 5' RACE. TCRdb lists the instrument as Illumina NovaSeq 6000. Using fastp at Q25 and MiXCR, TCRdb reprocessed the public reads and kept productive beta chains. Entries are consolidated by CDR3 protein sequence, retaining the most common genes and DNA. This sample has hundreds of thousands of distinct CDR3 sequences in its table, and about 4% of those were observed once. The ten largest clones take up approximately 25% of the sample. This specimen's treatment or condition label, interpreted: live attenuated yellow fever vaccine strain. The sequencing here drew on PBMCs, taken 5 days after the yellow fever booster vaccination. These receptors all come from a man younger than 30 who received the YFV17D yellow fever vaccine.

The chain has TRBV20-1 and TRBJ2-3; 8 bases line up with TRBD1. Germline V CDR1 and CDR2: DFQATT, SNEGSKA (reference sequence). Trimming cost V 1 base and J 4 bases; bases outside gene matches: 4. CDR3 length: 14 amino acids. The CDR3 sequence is CSARGAGGADTQYF. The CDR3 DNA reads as TGCAGTGCTAGAGGGGCAGGGGGCGCAGATACGCAGTATTTT.

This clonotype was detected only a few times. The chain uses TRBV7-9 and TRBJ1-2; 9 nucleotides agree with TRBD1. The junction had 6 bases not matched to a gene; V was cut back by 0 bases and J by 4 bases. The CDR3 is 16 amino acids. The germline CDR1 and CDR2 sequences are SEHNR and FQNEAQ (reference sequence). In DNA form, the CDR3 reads TGTGCCAGCAGCTTAGCCGACAGGGGGTCTTTCTATGGCTACACCTTC. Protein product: CASSLADRGSFYGYTF.

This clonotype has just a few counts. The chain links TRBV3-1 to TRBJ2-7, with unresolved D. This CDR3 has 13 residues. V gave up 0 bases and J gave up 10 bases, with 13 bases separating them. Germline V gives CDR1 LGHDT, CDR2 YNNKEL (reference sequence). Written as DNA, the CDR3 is TGTGCCAGCAGCCAAGATTGGGCCGGAGAACAGTACTTC. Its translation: CASSQDWAGEQYF.

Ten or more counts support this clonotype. Written as DNA, the CDR3 is TGTGCCAGCAGCCAAGGAAGCGGGGGGGCCTTAGGGGATACGCAGTATTTT. Residues: CASSQGSGGALGDTQYF. J is TRBJ2-3 and V is TRBV4-2; the match to TRBD2 covers 10 bases. The CDR3 consists of 17 residues. Germline lookup yields CDR1 LGHNA and CDR2 YNFKEQ. J lost 6 bases, V lost 1 base, and 10 bases had no gene match.

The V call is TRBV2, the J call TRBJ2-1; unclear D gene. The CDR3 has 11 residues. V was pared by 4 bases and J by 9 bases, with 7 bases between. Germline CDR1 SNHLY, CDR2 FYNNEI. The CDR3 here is CASSVGAEQFF. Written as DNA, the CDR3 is TGTGCCAGCAGTGTGGGTGCTGAGCAGTTCTTC.

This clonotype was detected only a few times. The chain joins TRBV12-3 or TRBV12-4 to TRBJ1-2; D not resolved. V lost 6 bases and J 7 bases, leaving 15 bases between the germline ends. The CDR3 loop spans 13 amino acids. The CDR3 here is CASSLDLGRGYTF. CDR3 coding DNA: TGTGCCAGCAGCCTTGACCTCGGACGTGGCTACACCTTC.

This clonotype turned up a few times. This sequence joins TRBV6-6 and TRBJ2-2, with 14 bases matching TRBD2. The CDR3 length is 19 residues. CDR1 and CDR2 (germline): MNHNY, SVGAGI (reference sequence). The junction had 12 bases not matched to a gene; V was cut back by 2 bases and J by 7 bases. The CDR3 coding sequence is TGTGCCAGCAGTTACGCTAGAACAGGACTAGCGGGGGGCCTCGGGGAGCTGTTTTTT. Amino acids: CASSYARTGLAGGLGELFF.

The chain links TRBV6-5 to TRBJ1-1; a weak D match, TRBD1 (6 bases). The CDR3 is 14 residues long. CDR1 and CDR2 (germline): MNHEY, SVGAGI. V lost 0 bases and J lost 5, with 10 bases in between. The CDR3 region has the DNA TGTGCCAGCAGTTACTCCGGACAGCTAACTGAAGCTTTCTTT. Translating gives CASSYSGQLTEAFF.

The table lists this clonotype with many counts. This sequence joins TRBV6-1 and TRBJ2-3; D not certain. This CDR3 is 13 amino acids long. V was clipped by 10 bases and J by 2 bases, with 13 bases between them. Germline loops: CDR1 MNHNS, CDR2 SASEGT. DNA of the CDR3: TGTGCCATCGGAAACCCGACCACAGATACGCAGTATTTT. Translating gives CAIGNPTTDTQYF.

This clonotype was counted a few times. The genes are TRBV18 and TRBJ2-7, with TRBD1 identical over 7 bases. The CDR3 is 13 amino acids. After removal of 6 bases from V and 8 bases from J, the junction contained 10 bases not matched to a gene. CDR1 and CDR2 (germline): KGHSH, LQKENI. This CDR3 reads CASSQGQEGQQYV. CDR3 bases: TGTGCCAGCTCTCAAGGACAGGAAGGTCAGCAGTACGTC.

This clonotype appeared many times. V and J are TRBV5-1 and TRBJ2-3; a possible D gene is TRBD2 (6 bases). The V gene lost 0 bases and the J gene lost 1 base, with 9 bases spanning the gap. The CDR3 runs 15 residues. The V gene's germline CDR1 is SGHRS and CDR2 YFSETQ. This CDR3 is CASSLGLVGTDTQYF. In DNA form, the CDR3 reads TGCGCCAGCAGCTTGGGACTAGTCGGCACAGATACGCAGTATTTT.

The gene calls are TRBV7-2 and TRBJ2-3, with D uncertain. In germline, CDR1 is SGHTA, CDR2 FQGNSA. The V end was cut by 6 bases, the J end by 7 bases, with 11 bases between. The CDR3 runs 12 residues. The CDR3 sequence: CASSYGIYTQYF. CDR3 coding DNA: TGTGCCAGCAGTTATGGGATTTATACGCAGTATTTT.

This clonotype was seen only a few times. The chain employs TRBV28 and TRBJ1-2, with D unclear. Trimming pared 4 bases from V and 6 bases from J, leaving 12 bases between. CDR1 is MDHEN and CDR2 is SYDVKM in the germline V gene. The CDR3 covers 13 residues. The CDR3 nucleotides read TGTGCCAGCAGTTCCACGGTGTTCAATGGCTACACCTTC. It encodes CASSSTVFNGYTF.

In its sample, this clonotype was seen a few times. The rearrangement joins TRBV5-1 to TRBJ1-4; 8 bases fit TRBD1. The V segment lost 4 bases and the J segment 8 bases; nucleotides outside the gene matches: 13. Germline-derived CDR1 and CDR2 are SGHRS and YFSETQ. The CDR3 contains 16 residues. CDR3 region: CASSHRAGTGEEKLFF. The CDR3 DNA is TGCGCCAGCAGCCACCGAGCCGGGACAGGAGAAGAAAAACTGTTTTTT.

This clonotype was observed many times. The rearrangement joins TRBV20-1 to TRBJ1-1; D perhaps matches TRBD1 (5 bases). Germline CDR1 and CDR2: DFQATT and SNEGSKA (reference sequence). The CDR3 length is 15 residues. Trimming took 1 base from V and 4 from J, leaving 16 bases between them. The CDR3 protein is CSARVGGGVSTEAFF. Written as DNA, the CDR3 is TGCAGTGCTAGAGTAGGTGGGGGGGTGAGCACTGAAGCTTTCTTT.

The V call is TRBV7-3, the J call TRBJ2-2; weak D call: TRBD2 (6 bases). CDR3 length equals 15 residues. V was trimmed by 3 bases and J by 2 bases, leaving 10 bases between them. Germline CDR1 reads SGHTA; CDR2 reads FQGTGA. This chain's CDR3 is CASSFGGPNTGELFF. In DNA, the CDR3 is TGTGCCAGCAGCTTCGGGGGTCCTAACACCGGGGAGCTGTTTTTT.

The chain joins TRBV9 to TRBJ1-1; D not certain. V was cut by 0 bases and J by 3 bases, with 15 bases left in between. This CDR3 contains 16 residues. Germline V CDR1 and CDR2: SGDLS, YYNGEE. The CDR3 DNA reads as TGTGCCAGCAGCGTAGTGGGTGGGAGATCGGACACTGAAGCTTTCTTT. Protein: CASSVVGGRSDTEAFF.

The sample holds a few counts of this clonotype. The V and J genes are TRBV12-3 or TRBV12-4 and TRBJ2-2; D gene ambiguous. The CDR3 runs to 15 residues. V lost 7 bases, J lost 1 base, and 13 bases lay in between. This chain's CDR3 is CASTDQPGNTGELFF. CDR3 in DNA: TGTGCCAGCACCGATCAACCGGGGAACACCGGGGAGCTGTTTTTT.

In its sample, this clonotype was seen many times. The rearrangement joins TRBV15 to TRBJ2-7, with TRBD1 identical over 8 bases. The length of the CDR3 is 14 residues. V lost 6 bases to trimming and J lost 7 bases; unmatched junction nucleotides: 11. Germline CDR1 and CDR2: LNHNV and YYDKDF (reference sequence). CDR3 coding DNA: TGTGCCACCAGTCGGGACAGGAGGAGCTATGAGCAGTACGTC. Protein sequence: CATSRDRRSYEQYV.

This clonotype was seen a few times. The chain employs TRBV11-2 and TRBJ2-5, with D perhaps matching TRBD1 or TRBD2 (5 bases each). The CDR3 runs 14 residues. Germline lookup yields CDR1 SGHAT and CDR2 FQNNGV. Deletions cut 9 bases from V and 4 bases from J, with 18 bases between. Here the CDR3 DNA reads TGTGCCAGGACTACCGGACATTTCGGAGAGACCCAGTACTTC. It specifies CARTTGHFGETQYF.

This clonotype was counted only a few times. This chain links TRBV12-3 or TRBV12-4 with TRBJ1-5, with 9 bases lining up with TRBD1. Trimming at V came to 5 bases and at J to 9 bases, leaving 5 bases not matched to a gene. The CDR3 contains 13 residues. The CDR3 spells CASSPWGQGPQHF. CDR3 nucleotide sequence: TGTGCCAGCAGTCCTTGGGGACAGGGGCCCCAGCATTTT.

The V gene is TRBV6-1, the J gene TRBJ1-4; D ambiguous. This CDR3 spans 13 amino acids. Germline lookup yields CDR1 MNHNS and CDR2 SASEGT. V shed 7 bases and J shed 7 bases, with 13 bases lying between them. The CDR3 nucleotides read TGTGCCAGCACAAACCCGAGGGTTGAAAAACTGTTTTTT. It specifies CASTNPRVEKLFF.

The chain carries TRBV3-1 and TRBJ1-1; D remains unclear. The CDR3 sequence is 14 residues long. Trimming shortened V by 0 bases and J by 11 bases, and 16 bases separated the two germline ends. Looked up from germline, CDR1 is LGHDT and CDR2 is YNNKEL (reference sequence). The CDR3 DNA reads TGTGCCAGCAGCCAAGATCAGGACTCGGGTTGGGCTTTCTTT. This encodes CASSQDQDSGWAFF.

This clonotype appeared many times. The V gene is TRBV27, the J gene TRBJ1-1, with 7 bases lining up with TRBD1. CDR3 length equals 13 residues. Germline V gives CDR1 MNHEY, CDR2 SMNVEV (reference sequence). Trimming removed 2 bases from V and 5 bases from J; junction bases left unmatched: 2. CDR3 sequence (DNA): TGTGCCAGCAGTTTAGGGACAGTTACTGAAGCTTTCTTT. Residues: CASSLGTVTEAFF.

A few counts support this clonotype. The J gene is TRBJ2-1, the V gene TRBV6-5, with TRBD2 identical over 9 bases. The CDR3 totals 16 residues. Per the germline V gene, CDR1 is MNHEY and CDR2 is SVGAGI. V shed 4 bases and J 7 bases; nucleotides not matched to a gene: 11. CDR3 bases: TGTGCCAGCAGTTTTGCCGCGGGGGGGCCGTTAAATGAGCAGTTCTTC. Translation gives CASSFAAGGPLNEQFF.

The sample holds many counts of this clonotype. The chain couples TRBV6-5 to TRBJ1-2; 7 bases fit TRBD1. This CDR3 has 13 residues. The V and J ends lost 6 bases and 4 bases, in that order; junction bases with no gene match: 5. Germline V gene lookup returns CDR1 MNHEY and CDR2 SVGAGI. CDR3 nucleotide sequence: TGTGCCAGCAGCCGCGGACAGGCCTATGGCTACACCTTC. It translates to CASSRGQAYGYTF.

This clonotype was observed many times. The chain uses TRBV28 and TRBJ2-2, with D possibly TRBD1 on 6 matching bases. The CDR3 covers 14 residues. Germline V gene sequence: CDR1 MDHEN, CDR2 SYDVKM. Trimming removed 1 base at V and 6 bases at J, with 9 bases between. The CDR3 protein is CASSLSGVSGELFF. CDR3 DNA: TGTGCCAGCAGTTTATCAGGGGTCTCCGGGGAGCTGTTTTTT.

The CDR3 nucleotides read TGCGCCAGCAGCTGGAGGGAGGGGAGCACAGATACGCAGTATTTT. This encodes CASSWREGSTDTQYF. The V gene is TRBV5-1, the J gene TRBJ2-3; 7 nucleotides line up with TRBD2. V trimming: 3 bases; J trimming: 0 bases; junction bases outside the gene matches: 4. Per the germline V gene, CDR1 is SGHRS and CDR2 is YFSETQ. This CDR3 contains 15 residues.

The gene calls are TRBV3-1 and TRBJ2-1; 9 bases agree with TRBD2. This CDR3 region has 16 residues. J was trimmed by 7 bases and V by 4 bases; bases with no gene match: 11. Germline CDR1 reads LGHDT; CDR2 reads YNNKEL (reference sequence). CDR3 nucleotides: TGTGCCAGCAGCCGCCAAGGCGGGGGGGCCTGGAATGAGCAGTTCTTC. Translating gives CASSRQGGGAWNEQFF.

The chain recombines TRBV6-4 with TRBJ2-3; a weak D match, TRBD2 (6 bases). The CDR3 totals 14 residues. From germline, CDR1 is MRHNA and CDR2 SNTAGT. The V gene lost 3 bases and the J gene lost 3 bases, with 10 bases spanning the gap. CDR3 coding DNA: TGTGCCAGCAGTGAGTCTCTAGCGACAGATACGCAGTATTTT. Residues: CASSESLATDTQYF.